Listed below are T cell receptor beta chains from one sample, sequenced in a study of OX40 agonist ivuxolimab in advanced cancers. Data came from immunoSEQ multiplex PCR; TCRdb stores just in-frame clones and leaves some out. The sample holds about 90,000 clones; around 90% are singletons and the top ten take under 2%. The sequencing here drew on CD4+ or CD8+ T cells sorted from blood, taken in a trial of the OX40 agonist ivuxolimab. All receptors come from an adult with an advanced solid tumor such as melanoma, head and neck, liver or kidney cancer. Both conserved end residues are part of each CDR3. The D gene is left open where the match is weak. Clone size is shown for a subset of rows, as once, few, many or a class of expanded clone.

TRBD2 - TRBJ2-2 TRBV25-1 CASSGFPGTIDTGELFF TGTGCCAGCAGTGGATTCCCCGGGACTATCGATACCGGGGAGCTGTTTTTT
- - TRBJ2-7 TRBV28 CASSLMGWGTYEQYF TGTGCCAGCAGTTTAATGGGCTGGGGGACCTACGAGCAGTACTTC
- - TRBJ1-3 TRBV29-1 CSVEDLQTSGNTIYF TGCAGCGTTGAAGATCTACAGACTTCTGGAAACACCATATATTTT
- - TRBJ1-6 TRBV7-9 CATIPLANSPLHF TGTGCCACTATACCCCTGGCCAATTCACCCCTCCACTTT
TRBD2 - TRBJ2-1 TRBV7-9 CASSFGLADNEQFF TGTGCCAGCAGCTTCGGACTAGCGGACAATGAGCAGTTCTTC
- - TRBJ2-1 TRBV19 CASNRGGEPYNEQFF TGTGCCAGTAATAGAGGAGGGGAACCTTACAATGAGCAGTTCTTC
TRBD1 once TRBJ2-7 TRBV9 CASSVAPGGQGGEQYF TGTGCCAGCAGCGTAGCCCCCGGGGGACAGGGGGGCGAGCAGTACTTC
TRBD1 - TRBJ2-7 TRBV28 CASSEGGAYEQYF TGTGCCAGCAGTGAAGGGGGCGCTTACGAGCAGTACTTC
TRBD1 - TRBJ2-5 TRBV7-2 CASSFAGTGQETQYF TGTGCCAGCAGCTTTGCCGGGACAGGCCAAGAGACCCAGTACTTC
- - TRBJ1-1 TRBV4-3 CASSPSITGSSMKAFF TGCGCCAGCAGCCCTTCCATTACAGGGAGCTCGATGAAAGCTTTCTTT
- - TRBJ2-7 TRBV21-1 CASSKGRGDRSYEQYF TGTGCCAGCAGCAAAGGAAGAGGGGACCGCTCCTACGAGCAGTACTTC
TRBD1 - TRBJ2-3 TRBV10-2 CASSGQGAFLYF TGCGCCAGCAGTGGACAGGGGGCCTTCCTGTATTTT
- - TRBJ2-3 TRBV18 CASSPPSTDTQYF TGTGCCAGCTCACCACCCAGCACAGATACGCAGTATTTT
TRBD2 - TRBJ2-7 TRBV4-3 CASSQDSSGRGEQYF TGCGCCAGCAGCCAAGATTCTAGCGGGAGAGGCGAGCAGTACTTC
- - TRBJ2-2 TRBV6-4 CASSESGRTGELFF TGTGCCAGCAGTGAATCAGGGCGCACCGGGGAGCTGTTTTTT
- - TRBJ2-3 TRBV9 CASSVEGGRTDTQYF TGTGCCAGCAGCGTAGAGGGGGGCCGCACAGATACGCAGTATTTT
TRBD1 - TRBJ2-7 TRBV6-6 CASRDTGVSSYEQYF TGTGCCAGCAGGGATACAGGGGTGTCTTCCTACGAGCAGTACTTC
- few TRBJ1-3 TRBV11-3 CASSSSGRRDTIYF TGTGCCAGCAGTTCCTCCGGACGCAGGGACACCATATATTTT
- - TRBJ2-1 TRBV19 CASSLPGSGVMEQFF TGTGCCAGTAGCCTCCCGGGGAGTGGGGTTATGGAGCAGTTCTTC
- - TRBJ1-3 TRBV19 CASSADRSGNTIYF TGTGCCAGTAGCGCAGACCGGTCTGGAAACACCATATATTTT
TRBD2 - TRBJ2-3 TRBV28 CASSPTSGSTDTQYF TGTGCCAGCAGTCCAACTAGCGGAAGCACAGATACGCAGTATTTT
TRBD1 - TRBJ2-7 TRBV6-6 CASSYLTDRSTYEQYF TGTGCCAGCAGTTACTTAACGGACAGGTCAACCTACGAGCAGTACTTC
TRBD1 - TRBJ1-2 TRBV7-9 CASSLAPGQSSANYGYTF TGTGCCAGCAGCTTAGCTCCGGGACAGAGTTCTGCTAACTATGGCTACACCTTC
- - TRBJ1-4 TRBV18 CASSPGANEKLFF TGTGCCAGCTCACCAGGAGCGAATGAAAAACTGTTTTTT
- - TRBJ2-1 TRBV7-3 CASRTGTRHNEQFF TGTGCCAGCAGGACCGGGACTCGCCACAATGAGCAGTTCTTC
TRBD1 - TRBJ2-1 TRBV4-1 CASSQAGTDYYNEQFF TGCGCCAGCAGCCAAGCCGGGACAGATTACTACAATGAGCAGTTCTTC
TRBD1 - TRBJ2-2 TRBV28 CASSSAGTANTGELFF TGTGCCAGCAGTTCCGCCGGGACAGCCAACACCGGGGAGCTGTTTTTT
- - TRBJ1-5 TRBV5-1 CASSWGGGQPQHF TGCGCCAGCTCCTGGGGCGGTGGGCAGCCCCAGCATTTT
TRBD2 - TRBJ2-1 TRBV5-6 CASRPHPGSAGGGNEQFF TGTGCCAGCAGACCCCACCCAGGTTCAGCGGGAGGGGGGAATGAGCAGTTCTTC
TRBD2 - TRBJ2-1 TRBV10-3 CAIRTTPNNTSGRLTYNEQFF TGTGCCATCAGGACGACCCCAAACAACACTAGCGGGAGGCTCACCTACAATGAGCAGTTCTTC
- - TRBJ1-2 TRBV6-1 CASSERRDYGYTF TGTGCCAGCAGTGAAAGGAGAGACTATGGCTACACCTTC
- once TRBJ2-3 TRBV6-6 CASSYAAGTQYF TGTGCCAGCAGTTATGCGGCAGGTACGCAGTATTTT
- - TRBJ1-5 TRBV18 CASSPSPANQPQHF TGTGCCAGCTCACCAAGTCCGGCGAATCAGCCCCAGCATTTT
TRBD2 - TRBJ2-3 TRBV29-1 CSVETGLAGDTQYF TGCAGCGTTGAAACTGGACTAGCGGGAGATACGCAGTATTTT
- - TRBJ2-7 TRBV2 CASKLRSEVYEQYF TGTGCCAGCAAGCTTCGGAGTGAAGTCTACGAGCAGTACTTC
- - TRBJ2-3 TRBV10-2 CASSATGISTDTQYF TGCGCCAGCAGCGCCACAGGGATCAGCACAGATACGCAGTATTTT
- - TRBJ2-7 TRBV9 CASSQTGTAFYEQYF TGTGCCAGCAGCCAGACCGGGACGGCCTTCTACGAGCAGTACTTC
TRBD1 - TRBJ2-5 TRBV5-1 CASSLAGTGQETQYF TGCGCCAGCAGCTTGGCCGGGACAGGTCAAGAGACCCAGTACTTC
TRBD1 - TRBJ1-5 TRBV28 CASSLGTGRYSNQPQHF TGTGCCAGCAGTCTCGGGACAGGCCGTTATAGCAATCAGCCCCAGCATTTT
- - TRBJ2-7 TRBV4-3 CASSRQQAAEQYF TGCGCCAGCAGCCGACAACAGGCGGCCGAGCAGTACTTC
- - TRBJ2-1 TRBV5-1 CASSLVGPGNEQFF TGCGCCAGCAGCTTGGTGGGACCTGGCAATGAGCAGTTCTTC
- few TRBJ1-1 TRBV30 CAWKGRWLEAFF TGTGCCTGGAAAGGACGGTGGCTTGAAGCTTTCTTT
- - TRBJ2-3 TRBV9 CASSVWGLADTQYF TGTGCCAGCAGCGTCTGGGGCCTTGCAGATACGCAGTATTTT
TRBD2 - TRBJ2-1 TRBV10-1 CASSLAGGLYNEQFF TGCGCCAGCTCACTAGCGGGAGGTCTCTACAATGAGCAGTTCTTC
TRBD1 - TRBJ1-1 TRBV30 CAWSPQGGNTEAFF TGTGCCTGGAGCCCACAGGGGGGGAACACTGAAGCTTTCTTT
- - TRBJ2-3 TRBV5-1 CASSEAGPSTDTQYF TGCGCCAGCAGCGAGGCGGGGCCGAGCACAGATACGCAGTATTTT
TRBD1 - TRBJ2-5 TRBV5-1 CASSPGTGGGGETQYF TGCGCCAGCAGTCCCGGGACAGGGGGCGGGGGAGAGACCCAGTACTTC
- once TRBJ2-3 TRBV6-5 CASKTGVPTDTQYF TGTGCCAGCAAGACGGGGGTCCCCACAGATACGCAGTATTTT
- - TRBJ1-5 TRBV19 CASGTGRQGNQPQHF TGTGCCAGTGGGACGGGGCGGCAAGGCAATCAGCCCCAGCATTTT
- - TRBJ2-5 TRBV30 CAWRRGETQYF TGTGCCTGGAGAAGGGGAGAGACCCAGTACTTC